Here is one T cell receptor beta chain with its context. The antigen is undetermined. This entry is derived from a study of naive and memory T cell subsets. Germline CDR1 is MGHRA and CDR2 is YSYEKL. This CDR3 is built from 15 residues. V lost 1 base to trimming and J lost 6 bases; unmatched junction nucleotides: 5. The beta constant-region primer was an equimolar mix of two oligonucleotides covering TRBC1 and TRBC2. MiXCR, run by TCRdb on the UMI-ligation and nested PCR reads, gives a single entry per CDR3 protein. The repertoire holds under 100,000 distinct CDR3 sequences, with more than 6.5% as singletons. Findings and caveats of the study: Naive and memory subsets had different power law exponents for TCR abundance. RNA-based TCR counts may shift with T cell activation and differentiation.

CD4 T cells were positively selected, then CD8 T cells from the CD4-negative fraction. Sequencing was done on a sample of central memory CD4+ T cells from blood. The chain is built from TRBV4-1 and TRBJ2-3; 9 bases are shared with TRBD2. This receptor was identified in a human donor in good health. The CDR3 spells CASSQVGLAGDTQYF. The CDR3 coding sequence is TGCGCCAGCAGCCAAGTCGGGCTAGCGGGGGATACGCAGTATTTT.